The present T cell receptor (beta chain) was sequenced within a study of T cell repertoires in cytomegalovirus infection. TCRdb reprocessed the reads with MiXCR, giving one entry per CDR3 protein. The sample yields about 320,000 distinct CDR3 sequences, 8% to 10% seen once. The CDR3 sequence is 13 residues long. V lost 8 bases to trimming and J lost 2 bases, with 12 bases between them. Germline-derived CDR1 and CDR2 are SEHNR and FQNEAQ (reference sequence). The receptor comes from a human donor in good health (CMV status not recorded). Some clones in this sample may be carry-over from other donors' samples. Sequencing was done on a sample of PBMCs. This sequence joins TRBV7-9 and TRBJ1-1; maybe TRBD1 (5 bases). CDR3 coding DNA: TGTGCCAGCTTTACACAGGTTAACACTGAAGCTTTCTTT. This codes for CASFTQVNTEAFF. The variable domain in full, with the rest retrieved from reference TRBV7-9 and TRBJ1-1, is DTGVSQNPRHKITKRGQNVTFRCDPISEHNRLYWYRQTLGQGPEFLTYFQNEAQLEKSRLLSDRFSAERPKGSFSTLEIQRTEQGDSAMYLCASFTQVNTEAFFGQGTRLTVV.